The sequence of this T cell receptor beta chain was determined in a study of cytomegalovirus exposure and HLA in healthy donors. The donors were members of the validation cohort, which comprised under 150 subjects and was separate from the first cohort of roughly 700 subjects. General observations from the study: Cytomegalovirus-associated status was assigned to roughly 160 TCR beta chains. The TCR clusters that emerged in the first cohort tended, a later analysis found, to co-occur in the approximately 110 validation repertoires.

Points on this clone: What it recognizes is unknown.

Assay used: immunoSEQ multiplex PCR; TCRdb lists only in-frame clones, some missing. The data contain 100,000 to 150,000 clones, about 82% of them singletons. This CDR3 is built from 17 residues. J gave up 9 bases and V 4 bases, and 15 bases lay outside the gene matches. Germline V gene sequence: CDR1 SEHNR, CDR2 FQNEAQ (reference sequence). The sequence came from a man between 18 and 29 years old in good health and CMV-seronegative. This chain connects TRBV7-9 to TRBJ2-4; 10 bases are a match to TRBD1. Sequences were obtained from PBMCs. CDR3: CASSSLTGGAEKAIQYF. The CDR3 nucleotides read TGTGCCAGCAGCTCCTTGACAGGGGGCGCGGAGAAGGCCATTCAGTACTTC.